These 32 T cell receptor beta chains share one sample of origin, sequenced in a study of CD8+ T cells in alopecia areata. Described treatment: oral pan-JAK inhibitor, 5-10 mg twice daily. Sequencing used cDNA as its template, made by extracting RNA and reverse transcribing it. Measured with immunoSEQ multiplex PCR; TCRdb has only the in-frame clones, and not every one. This table holds 150,000 to 200,000 clones, less than 65% found once. The input for sequencing was CD4+ T cells sorted from blood, taken at week 24, from a patient treated with tofacitinib. The receptors were sampled from a human donor with alopecia areata.

This clone has a single count. The CDR3 DNA sequence: TGTGCCAGCAGCACCCCCCAAGACAGGGGGCTGGTTAATGAAGCTTTCTTT. This gives the protein CASSTPQDRGLVNEAFF. The gene calls are TRBV11-2 and TRBJ1-1, with TRBD1 matching 10 bases. The V and J ends lost 5 bases and 7 bases, in that order; junction bases with no gene match: 16. The CDR3 totals 17 residues. CDR1 and CDR2 from the germline V gene are SGHAT and FQNNGV.

This chain uses TRBV5-6 with TRBJ2-5; D may be TRBD2 (6 bases). The V end lost 6 bases, the J end lost 5 bases, and 17 bases lay between the germline ends. This CDR3 is built from 14 residues. Looked up from germline, CDR1 is SGHDT and CDR2 is YYEEEE. CDR3 in DNA: TGTGCCAGCATCACCTTGGGGGGAGAGGAGACCCAGTACTTC. Translation gives CASITLGGEETQYF.

The rearrangement uses TRBV30 and TRBJ1-2; 7 bases line up with TRBD1. This CDR3 has 15 amino acids. Looked up from germline, CDR1 is GTSNPN and CDR2 is SVGIG (reference sequence). The CDR3 nucleotides read TGTGCAAGGGAGACCCGCACACAGGGGAGCTATGGCTACACCTTC. Residues: CARETRTQGSYGYTF.

This clone has only a few counts. The V gene is TRBV14, the J gene TRBJ2-5; tentatively, D is TRBD1 or TRBD2 (5 bases each). The CDR3 sequence is 16 residues long. Trimming removed 3 bases at V and 5 bases at J, with 19 bases between. Germline CDR1 reads SGHDN; CDR2 reads FVKESK. CDR3 residues: CASSHLSGTKGETQYF. The CDR3 DNA reads TGTGCCAGCAGCCACCTTTCAGGGACCAAAGGGGAGACCCAGTACTTC.

There are a few counts of this clone. The rearrangement uses TRBV10-2 and TRBJ2-3, with D perhaps matching TRBD2 (7 bases). Germline lookup yields CDR1 WSHSY and CDR2 SAAADI. With 6 bases removed from V and 2 bases from J, the gap between germline ends came to 21 bases. The CDR3 extends over 17 amino acids. CDR3 in amino acids: CASSNGRGGAFTDTQYF. The CDR3, as DNA: TGCGCCAGCAGCAATGGTAGGGGGGGGGCCTTCACAGATACGCAGTATTTT.

The gene calls are TRBV9 and TRBJ1-6, with D unclear. Per germline, CDR1 SGDLS and CDR2 YYNGEE. Trimming stripped 0 bases from V and 9 bases from J, with 13 bases between. The CDR3 length is 15 residues. The CDR3 nucleotides read TGTGCCAGCAGCGTAGACCAACAGACGAGTTCACCCCTCCACTTT. This sequence encodes CASSVDQQTSSPLHF.

This chain links TRBV5-6 with TRBJ1-5; D is unresolved. V was clipped by 0 bases and J by 5 bases, with 12 bases between them. This CDR3 comprises 15 residues. CDR1 SGHDT and CDR2 YYEEEE come from the germline V gene. The CDR3 DNA is TGTGCCAGCAGCTTGGGAGCGGACCTCCATCAGCCCCAGCATTTT. Translating gives CASSLGADLHQPQHF.

This clone was recorded a few times. The J gene is TRBJ1-2, the V gene TRBV29-1; D remains unclear. The CDR3 has 11 amino acids. Per germline, CDR1 SQVTM and CDR2 ANQGSEA. The V and J ends lost 7 bases and 4 bases respectively, with 10 bases between them. CDR3 sequence: CSATRTYGYTF. Here the CDR3 DNA reads TGCAGCGCGACCCGGACCTATGGCTACACCTTC.

A few counts support this clone. V is TRBV6-4 and J is TRBJ1-2; TRBD1 matches at 9 bases. V was clipped by 6 bases and J by 4 bases; unmatched bases: 9. The CDR3 is 15 residues long. CDR1 MRHNA and CDR2 SNTAGT come from the germline V gene. The CDR3 loop reads CASSDQGQGGYGYTF. The CDR3 nucleotides are TGTGCCAGCAGCGACCAGGGACAGGGCGGCTATGGCTACACCTTC.

Only a few counts were recorded for this clone. Other DNA sequences in this sample translate to the same CDR3. The chain is built from TRBV29-1 and TRBJ1-2, with 7 bases that match TRBD1. V gave up 0 bases and J gave up 6 bases; unmatched junction bases: 4. This CDR3 comprises 13 residues. Germline loops: CDR1 SQVTM, CDR2 ANQGSEA. This CDR3 is CSVEEQGFHGYTF. CDR3 nucleotides: TGCAGCGTTGAAGAACAGGGGTTCCATGGCTACACCTTC.

The chain is built from TRBV29-1 and TRBJ1-2; 9 bases are shared with TRBD1. Germline V gene lookup returns CDR1 SQVTM and CDR2 ANQGSEA. V lost 7 bases, J lost 0 bases, and 3 bases stayed unmatched. The CDR3 covers 13 residues. Here the CDR3 reads CSADRGANYGYTF. DNA for the CDR3: TGCAGCGCCGACAGGGGGGCTAACTATGGCTACACCTTC. Full variable domain (outside the CDR3, taken from reference TRBV29-1 and TRBJ1-2): SAVISQKPSRDICQRGTSLTIQCQVDSQVTMMFWYRQQPGQSLTLIATANQGSEATYESGFVIDKFPISRPNLTFSTLTVSNMSPEDSSIYLCSADRGANYGYTFGSGTRLTVV.

The chain has TRBV25-1 and TRBJ1-1, with a weak D call TRBD1 (5 bases). Deletions cut 8 bases from V and 5 bases from J, with 15 bases between. CDR3 size: 13 residues. The germline V gene encodes CDR1 MGHDK and CDR2 SYGVNS. The CDR3 region is CASGRQGRTEAFF. CDR3 DNA: TGTGCCAGCGGGAGGCAGGGCAGGACTGAAGCTTTCTTT. Full variable domain (outside the CDR3, taken from reference TRBV25-1 and TRBJ1-1): EADIYQTPRYLVIGTGKKITLECSQTMGHDKMYWYQQDPGMELHLIHYSYGVNSTEKGDLSSESTVSRIRTEHFPLTLESARPSHTSQYLCASGRQGRTEAFFGQGTRLTVV.

The V call is TRBV5-1, the J call TRBJ2-2, with D perhaps matching TRBD2 (5 bases). The germline V and J ends were trimmed by 4 bases and 1 base, with 5 bases remaining between them. The CDR3 consists of 13 residues. Germline lookup yields CDR1 SGHRS and CDR2 YFSETQ. The CDR3 is CASSRGNTGELFF. The CDR3 bases are TGCGCCAGCAGCCGGGGGAACACCGGGGAGCTGTTTTTT.

The chain uses TRBV6-5 and TRBJ2-5, with D perhaps matching TRBD1 (6 bases). The CDR3 covers 14 residues. V gave up 7 bases and J gave up 5 bases, with 17 bases separating them. The V gene's germline CDR1 is MNHEY and CDR2 SVGAGI. In DNA form, the CDR3 reads TGTGCCAGCACTATATCCTGGGGGCGGGAGACCCAGTACTTC. Encoded protein: CASTISWGRETQYF.

The rearrangement links TRBV29-1 to TRBJ1-2; TRBD1 aligns across 7 bases. The CDR3 loop spans 14 amino acids. V trimming: 6 bases; J trimming: 4 bases; junction bases outside the gene matches: 11. CDR1 is SQVTM and CDR2 is ANQGSEA in the germline V gene. CDR3 sequence: CSVGTVGGRYGYTF. In nucleotides, the CDR3 is TGCAGCGTGGGGACAGTAGGGGGCCGCTATGGCTACACCTTC.

V gene TRBV10-3 combines with J gene TRBJ1-5; D remains unclear. Per germline, CDR1 ENHRY and CDR2 SYGVKD. The V gene lost 6 bases and the J gene lost 0 bases, with 9 bases spanning the gap. The CDR3 spans 14 residues. The CDR3: CAIRRENSNQPQHF. Written as DNA, the CDR3 is TGTGCCATCAGACGTGAGAATAGCAATCAGCCCCAGCATTTT.

Comments on this clone: At one of its ends the junction is not consistent with the germline gene, which may arise from a read error. The chain is built from TRBV7-2 and TRBJ2-1, with 8 bases aligning to TRBD2. This CDR3 region has 16 residues. Germline values: CDR1 SGHTA, CDR2 FQGNSA. CDR3 DNA: TGTGCCAGCAGCTTAGCCGGGGGGGCCACCGTCAATAAGCAGTTCTTC. Protein: CASSLAGGATVNKQFF.

The chain joins TRBV7-2 to TRBJ1-1; D ambiguous. The CDR3 sequence is 13 residues long. V gave up 1 base and J gave up 1 base, with 4 bases separating them. Germline V lookup: CDR1 SGHTA, CDR2 FQGNSA. CDR3 nucleotides: TGTGCCAGCAGCTTAGATAGGAACACTGAAGCTTTCTTT. This sequence encodes CASSLDRNTEAFF. Together with reference TRBV7-2 and TRBJ1-1, the CDR3 gives the full variable domain: GAGVSQSPSNKVTEKGKDVELRCDPISGHTALYWYRQSLGQGLEFLIYFQGNSAPDKSGLPSDRFSAERTGGSVSTLTIQRTQQEDSAVYLCASSLDRNTEAFFGQGTRLTVV.

In DNA form, the CDR3 reads TGTGCCAGCAGCTACCTTGGGGAGACCCAGTACTTC. Translating it yields CASSYLGETQYF. The V and J genes are TRBV5-6 and TRBJ2-5, with unresolved D. The CDR3 covers 12 residues. CDR1 is SGHDT, CDR2 YYEEEE, per germline. V shed 3 bases and J shed 5 bases, with 8 bases lying between them. Full variable domain (missing parts from reference TRBV5-6 and TRBJ2-5): DAGVTQSPTHLIKTRGQQVTLRCSPKSGHDTVSWYQQALGQGPQFIFQYYEEEERQRGNFPDRFSGHQFPNYSSELNVNALLLGDSALYLCASSYLGETQYFGPGTRLLVL.

This clone turned up a few times. The chain employs TRBV11-2 and TRBJ1-6; TRBD1 might be the D (5 bases). Germline CDR1 and CDR2: SGHAT and FQNNGV. Trimming shortened V by 3 bases and J by 9 bases, and 15 bases separated the two germline ends. This CDR3 is 15 amino acids long. The CDR3: CASSLGNRQSSPLHF. The CDR3 DNA follows: TGTGCCAGCAGCTTGGGAAACAGGCAATCTTCACCCCTCCACTTT.

The chain has TRBV4-3 and TRBJ2-5; the match to TRBD2 covers 10 bases. Germline V gene data show CDR1 as LGHNA and CDR2 as YSLEER. V was pared by 0 bases and J by 5 bases, with 3 bases of the junction left unmatched. This CDR3 comprises 15 residues. The CDR3 nucleotides read TGCGCCAGCAGCCAAGAACTAGCGGGGAGGGAGACCCAGTACTTC. Amino acids: CASSQELAGRETQYF.

The chain links TRBV11-2 to TRBJ1-1; 7 nucleotides agree with TRBD1. CDR3 size: 15 residues. Trimming at V came to 5 bases and at J to 5 bases, leaving 11 bases not matched to a gene. Germline V CDR1 and CDR2: SGHAT, FQNNGV. As DNA, the CDR3 is TGTGCCAGCAGCATAAATTCAGGGGGTGCGACTGAAGCTTTCTTT. Translation gives CASSINSGGATEAFF.

This clone has only a few counts. The chain carries TRBV30 and TRBJ1-2, with TRBD1 identical over 7 bases. The ends lost 5 bases at V and 8 bases at J; junction bases unmatched: 14. The germline V gene encodes CDR1 GTSNPN and CDR2 SVGIG (reference sequence). The CDR3 is made up of 14 amino acids. CDR3 DNA: TGTGCCTGGGGACAGGTCGGAGGAGCTATCGGCTACACCTTC. Its translation: CAWGQVGGAIGYTF.

This clone is termed medium-sized (0.01 to 0.1%). The genes are TRBV7-9 and TRBJ2-5; D possibly matches TRBD1 or TRBD2 (5 bases each). CDR1 is SEHNR and CDR2 is FQNEAQ in the germline V gene (reference sequence). V dropped 2 bases and J dropped 5 bases, with 15 bases sitting between them. This CDR3 contains 15 residues. The CDR3: CASSLTLGGGETQYF. CDR3 in DNA: TGTGCCAGCAGCTTAACCCTTGGGGGTGGCGAGACCCAGTACTTC.

J is TRBJ1-2 and V is TRBV9; the match to TRBD1 covers 9 bases. The V segment lost 5 bases and the J segment 2 bases; nucleotides outside the gene matches: 13. This CDR3 comprises 17 residues. CDR1 and CDR2 (germline): SGDLS, YYNGEE. CDR3 amino acids: CASSEPGTGNINYGYTF. The CDR3 DNA reads TGTGCCAGCAGTGAGCCCGGGACAGGGAATATCAACTATGGCTACACCTTC. Full variable domain (rest looked up from reference TRBV9 and TRBJ1-2): DSGVTQTPKHLITATGQRVTLRCSPRSGDLSVYWYQQSLDQGLQFLIQYYNGEERAKGNILERFSAQQFPDLHSELNLSSLELGDSALYFCASSEPGTGNINYGYTFGSGTRLTVV.

This chain links TRBV11-3 with TRBJ1-2; 7 nucleotides align to TRBD1. Losses at the gene ends were 4 bases for V and 4 bases for J; bases not matched to a gene: 6. Germline-derived CDR1 and CDR2 are SGHNT and YENEEA. The CDR3 is made up of 14 amino acids. The CDR3 DNA reads as TGTGCCAGCAGCTACGGACAGGTAGCCTATGGCTACACCTTC. Its protein product is CASSYGQVAYGYTF.

The chain combines TRBV7-2 with TRBJ1-2; 8 nucleotides match TRBD1. Looked up from germline, CDR1 is SGHTA and CDR2 is FQGNSA. The V segment lost 1 base and the J segment 6 bases; nucleotides outside the gene matches: 16. The CDR3 has 18 residues. The CDR3 DNA is TGTGCCAGCAGCTTAGTCCCTACGGGGACAGGAACGATACATGGCTACACCTTC. Its translation is CASSLVPTGTGTIHGYTF.

This clone has only a few counts. The chain is built from TRBV9 and TRBJ1-2; weak D call: TRBD1 (5 bases). CDR3 size: 13 residues. Germline V lookup: CDR1 SGDLS, CDR2 YYNGEE. V shed 3 bases and J shed 4 bases, with 10 bases lying between them. The CDR3 DNA sequence: TGTGCCAGCAGCGCGAGGACAACCTATGGCTACACCTTC. It translates to CASSARTTYGYTF. Based on the CDR3 plus reference TRBV9 and TRBJ1-2, the full variable domain is DSGVTQTPKHLITATGQRVTLRCSPRSGDLSVYWYQQSLDQGLQFLIQYYNGEERAKGNILERFSAQQFPDLHSELNLSSLELGDSALYFCASSARTTYGYTFGSGTRLTVV.

The genes are TRBV2 and TRBJ2-1; TRBD2 agrees at 7 bases. The CDR3 totals 17 residues. Germline loops: CDR1 SNHLY, CDR2 FYNNEI. V trimming: 6 bases; J trimming: 1 base; junction bases outside the gene matches: 12. The CDR3 nucleotides are TGTGCCAGCAGACGGACTGGGGGGGGAAGTTCCTACAATGAGCAGTTCTTC. Translation: CASRRTGGGSSYNEQFF.

This chain connects TRBV9 to TRBJ2-1, with no clear D. V shed 0 bases and J shed 3 bases, with 7 bases lying between them. Germline CDR1 is SGDLS and CDR2 is YYNGEE. The CDR3 has 14 amino acids. The CDR3 loop reads CASSVVPSYNEQFF. The DNA for the CDR3 is TGTGCCAGCAGCGTAGTTCCCAGCTACAATGAGCAGTTCTTC. The full variable domain, its missing parts supplied by reference TRBV9 and TRBJ2-1, is DSGVTQTPKHLITATGQRVTLRCSPRSGDLSVYWYQQSLDQGLQFLIQYYNGEERAKGNILERFSAQQFPDLHSELNLSSLELGDSALYFCASSVVPSYNEQFFGPGTRLTVL.

This clone showed up just a few times. The rearrangement joins TRBV10-3 to TRBJ2-5, with 7 bases that match TRBD1. V shed 6 bases, J shed 2 bases, and the junction held 6 bases outside the gene matches. CDR3 length: 14 amino acids. Germline assignment: CDR1 ENHRY and CDR2 SYGVKD. The CDR3 loop is CAISEGRGQETQYF. The CDR3, as DNA: TGTGCCATCAGCGAAGGCAGGGGGCAAGAGACCCAGTACTTC.

The genes are TRBV18 and TRBJ2-6; unclear D gene. V shed 3 bases and J shed 2 bases, with 5 bases lying between them. Germline values: CDR1 KGHSH, CDR2 LQKENI. This CDR3 has 14 residues. DNA of the CDR3: TGTGCCAGCTCACCCTCGGCTGGGGCCAACGTCCTGACTTTC. Its translation is CASSPSAGANVLTF.